What follows is one T cell receptor beta chain and its context. Trimming at V came to 0 bases and at J to 5 bases, leaving 3 bases not matched to a gene. Germline CDR1 and CDR2: LNHNV and YYDKDF (reference sequence). This CDR3 is 16 amino acids long. Assay: immunoSEQ multiplex PCR; the TCRdb copy retains only in-frame clones and omits some. The table lists approximately 230,000 clones, almost 85% of them singletons. This entry is derived from a study of control samples from healthy donors and cancer patients. The chain employs TRBV15 and TRBJ1-6; 8 bases line up with TRBD1. This sequence was found in a woman in her sixties or seventies with lung cancer. Sequencing was carried out using PBMCs. This CDR3 is CATSRERGQDNSPLHF. In DNA, the CDR3 is TGTGCCACCAGCAGAGAGAGGGGACAGGATAATTCACCCCTCCACTTT.